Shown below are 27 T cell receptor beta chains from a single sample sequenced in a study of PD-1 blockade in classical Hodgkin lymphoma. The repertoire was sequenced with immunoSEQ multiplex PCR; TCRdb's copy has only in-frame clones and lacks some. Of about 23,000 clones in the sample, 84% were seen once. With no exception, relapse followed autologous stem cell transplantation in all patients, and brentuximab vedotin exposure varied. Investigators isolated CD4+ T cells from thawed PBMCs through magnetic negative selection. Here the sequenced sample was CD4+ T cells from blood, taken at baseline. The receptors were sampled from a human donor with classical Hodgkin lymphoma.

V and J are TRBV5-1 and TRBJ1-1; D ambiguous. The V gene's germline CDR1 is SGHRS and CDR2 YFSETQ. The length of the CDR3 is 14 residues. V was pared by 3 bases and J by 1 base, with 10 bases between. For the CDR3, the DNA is TGCGCCAGCAGCTACAGAAGTTCGAACACTGAAGCTTTCTTT. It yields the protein CASSYRSSNTEAFF.

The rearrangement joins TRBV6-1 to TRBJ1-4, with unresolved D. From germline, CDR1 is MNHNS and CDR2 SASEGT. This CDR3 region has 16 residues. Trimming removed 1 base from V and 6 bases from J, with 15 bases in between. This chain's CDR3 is CASSEGVIGFYEKLFF. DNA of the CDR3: TGTGCCAGCAGTGAAGGGGTAATCGGGTTCTATGAAAAACTGTTTTTT.

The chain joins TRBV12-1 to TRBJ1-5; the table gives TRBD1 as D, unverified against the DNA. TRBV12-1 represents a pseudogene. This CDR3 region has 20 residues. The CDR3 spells CASRGSQGPSHFYSNQPQHF. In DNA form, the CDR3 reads TGTGCCAGCAGGGGATCACAGGGACCCTCACACTTTTATAGCAATCAGCCCCAGCATTTT.

The CDR3 DNA is TGTGCCAGCTCACTAGACCACGGGACATCCGCCGGAGCCTACACCTTC. Its protein is CASSLDHGTSAGAYTF. The chain joins TRBV18 to TRBJ1-2, with D possibly TRBD1 on 6 matching bases. Germline V gene lookup returns CDR1 KGHSH and CDR2 LQKENI. The CDR3 is made up of 16 amino acids. The V end was cut by 4 bases, the J end by 10 bases, with 25 bases between.

The CDR3 sequence is CASSLAGGPNTEAFF. CDR3 DNA: TGTGCCAGCAGTTTAGCTGGGGGGCCGAACACTGAAGCTTTCTTT. The rearrangement joins TRBV28 to TRBJ1-1; D may be TRBD1 (6 bases). Trimming removed 2 bases at V and 1 base at J, with 11 bases between. Per germline, CDR1 MDHEN and CDR2 SYDVKM. The CDR3 sequence is 15 residues long. Together with reference TRBV28 and TRBJ1-1, the CDR3 gives the full variable domain: DVKVTQSSRYLVKRTGEKVFLECVQDMDHENMFWYRQDPGLGLRLIYFSYDVKMKEKGDIPEGYSVSREKKERFSLILESASTNQTSMYLCASSLAGGPNTEAFFGQGTRLTVV.

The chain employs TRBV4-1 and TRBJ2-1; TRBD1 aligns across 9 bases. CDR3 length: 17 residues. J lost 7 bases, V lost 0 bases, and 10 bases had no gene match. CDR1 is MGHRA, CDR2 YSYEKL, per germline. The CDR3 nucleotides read TGCGCCAGCAGCCAAGATGCGGGACAGGGTGTGGGGAATGAGCAGTTCTTC. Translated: CASSQDAGQGVGNEQFF.

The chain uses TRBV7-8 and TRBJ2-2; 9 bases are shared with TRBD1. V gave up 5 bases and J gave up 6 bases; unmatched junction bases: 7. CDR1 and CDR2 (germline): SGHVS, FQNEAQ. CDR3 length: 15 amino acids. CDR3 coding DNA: TGTGCCAGCAGCCGACAGGGGGTTTTTTCCGGGGAGCTGTTTTTT. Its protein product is CASSRQGVFSGELFF.

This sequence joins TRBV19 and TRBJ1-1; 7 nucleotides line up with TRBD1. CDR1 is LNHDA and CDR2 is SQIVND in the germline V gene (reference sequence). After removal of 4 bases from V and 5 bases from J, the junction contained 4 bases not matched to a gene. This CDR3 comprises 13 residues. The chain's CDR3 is CASSSRGGTEAFF. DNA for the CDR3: TGTGCCAGTAGTAGCAGGGGGGGGACTGAAGCTTTCTTT.

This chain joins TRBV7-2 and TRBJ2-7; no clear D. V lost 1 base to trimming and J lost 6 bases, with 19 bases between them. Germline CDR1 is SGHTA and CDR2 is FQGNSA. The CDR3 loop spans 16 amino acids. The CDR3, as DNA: TGTGCCAGCAGCTTAGTCATGAATTCGATAAGATCCGAGCAGTACTTC. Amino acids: CASSLVMNSIRSEQYF.

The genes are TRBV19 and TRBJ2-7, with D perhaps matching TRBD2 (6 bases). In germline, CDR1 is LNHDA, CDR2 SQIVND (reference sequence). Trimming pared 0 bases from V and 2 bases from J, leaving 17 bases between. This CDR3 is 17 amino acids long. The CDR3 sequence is CASSIDLGGAGTYEQYF. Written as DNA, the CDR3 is TGTGCCAGTAGTATAGACCTAGGAGGGGCGGGGACCTACGAGCAGTACTTC.

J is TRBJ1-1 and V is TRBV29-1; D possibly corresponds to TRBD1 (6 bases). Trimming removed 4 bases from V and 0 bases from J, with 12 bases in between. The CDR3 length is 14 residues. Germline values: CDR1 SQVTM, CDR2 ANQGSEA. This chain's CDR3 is CSVVGGPMNTEAFF. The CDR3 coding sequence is TGCAGCGTTGTAGGGGGACCTATGAACACTGAAGCTTTCTTT.

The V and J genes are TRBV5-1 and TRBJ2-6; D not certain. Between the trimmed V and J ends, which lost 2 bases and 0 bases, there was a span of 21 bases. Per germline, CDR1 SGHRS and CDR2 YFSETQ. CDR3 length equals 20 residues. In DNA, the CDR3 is TGCGCCAGCAGCTTCTTTCCCCTTTCCGGGTTCTACTCTGGGGCCAACGTCCTGACTTTC. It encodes CASSFFPLSGFYSGANVLTF.

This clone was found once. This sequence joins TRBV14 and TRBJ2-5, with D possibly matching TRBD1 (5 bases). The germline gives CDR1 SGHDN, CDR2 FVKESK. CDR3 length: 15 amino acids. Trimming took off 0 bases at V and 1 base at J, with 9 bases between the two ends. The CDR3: CASSQELGAQETQYF. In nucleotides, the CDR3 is TGTGCCAGCAGCCAAGAACTTGGGGCCCAAGAGACCCAGTACTTC. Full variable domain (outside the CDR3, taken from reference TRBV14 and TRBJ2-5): EAGVTQFPSHSVIEKGQTVTLRCDPISGHDNLYWYRRVMGKEIKFLLHFVKESKQDESGMPNNRFLAERTGGTYSTLKVQPAELEDSGVYFCASSQELGAQETQYFGPGTRLLVL.

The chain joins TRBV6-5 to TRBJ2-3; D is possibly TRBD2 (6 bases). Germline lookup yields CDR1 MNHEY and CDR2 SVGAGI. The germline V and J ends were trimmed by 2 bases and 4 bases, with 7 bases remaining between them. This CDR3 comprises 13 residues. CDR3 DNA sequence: TGTGCCAGCAGTTACGGAGGGGCAGATACGCAGTATTTT. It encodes CASSYGGADTQYF.

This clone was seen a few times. CDR3 sequence (DNA): TGTGCCAGTAGCGCGGTTAATTCACCCCTCCACTTT. Protein sequence: CASSAVNSPLHF. V is TRBV19 and J is TRBJ1-6; D unresolved. Trimming took off 6 bases at V and 6 bases at J, with 6 bases between the two ends. Per the germline V gene, CDR1 is LNHDA and CDR2 is SQIVND (reference sequence). The CDR3 covers 12 residues.

The CDR3 region is CASSLQGASTDTQYF. CDR3 in DNA: TGTGCCAGCAGCTTACAGGGCGCTAGCACAGATACGCAGTATTTT. The rearrangement uses TRBV7-3 and TRBJ2-3; tentative D call: TRBD1 (5 bases). The CDR3 length is 15 residues. The germline V gene encodes CDR1 SGHTA and CDR2 FQGTGA. The V end was cut by 2 bases, the J end by 0 bases, with 9 bases between.

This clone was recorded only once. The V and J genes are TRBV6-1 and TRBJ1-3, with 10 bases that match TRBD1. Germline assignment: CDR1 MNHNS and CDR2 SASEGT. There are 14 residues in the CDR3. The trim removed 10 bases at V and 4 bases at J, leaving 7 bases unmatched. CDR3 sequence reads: CATGTGAGGNTIYF. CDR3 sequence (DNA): TGTGCCACCGGGACAGGGGCGGGCGGAAACACCATATATTTT.

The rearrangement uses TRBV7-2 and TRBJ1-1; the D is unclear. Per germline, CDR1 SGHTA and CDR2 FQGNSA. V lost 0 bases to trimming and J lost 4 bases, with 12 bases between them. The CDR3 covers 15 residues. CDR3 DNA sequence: TGTGCCAGCAGCTTAGCGCTAGGCCGGTCCACTGAAGCTTTCTTT. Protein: CASSLALGRSTEAFF.

The CDR3 sequence is CASSVQGANYGYTF. In DNA form, the CDR3 reads TGTGCCAGCAGCGTACAGGGGGCTAACTATGGCTACACCTTC. The genes are TRBV7-2 and TRBJ1-2, with 8 bases lining up with TRBD1. The CDR3 contains 14 residues. J gave up 0 bases and V 5 bases, and 2 bases lay outside the gene matches. Germline V lookup: CDR1 SGHTA, CDR2 FQGNSA.

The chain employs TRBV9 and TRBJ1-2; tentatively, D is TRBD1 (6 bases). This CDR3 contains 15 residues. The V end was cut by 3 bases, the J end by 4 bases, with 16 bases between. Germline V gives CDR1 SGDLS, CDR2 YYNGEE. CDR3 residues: CASSGSSGDSYGYTF. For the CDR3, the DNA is TGTGCCAGCAGCGGGAGCTCAGGGGACTCCTATGGCTACACCTTC.

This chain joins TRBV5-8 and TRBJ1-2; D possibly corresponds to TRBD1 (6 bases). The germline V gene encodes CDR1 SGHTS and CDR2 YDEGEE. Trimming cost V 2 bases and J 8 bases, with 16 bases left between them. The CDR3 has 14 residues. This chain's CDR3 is CASSLSGGERGYTF. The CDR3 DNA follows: TGTGCCAGCAGCTTATCTGGGGGCGAGCGAGGCTACACCTTC.

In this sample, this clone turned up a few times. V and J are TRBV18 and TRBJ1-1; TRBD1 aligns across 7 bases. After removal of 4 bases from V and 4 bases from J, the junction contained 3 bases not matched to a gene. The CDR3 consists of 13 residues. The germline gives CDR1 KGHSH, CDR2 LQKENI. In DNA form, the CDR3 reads TGTGCCAGCTCACGATCAGGGGGCACTGAAGCTTTCTTT. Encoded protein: CASSRSGGTEAFF.

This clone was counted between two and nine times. The CDR3 sequence: CASGEGRYGYTF. The CDR3 DNA is TGTGCCAGCGGGGAGGGAAGGTATGGCTACACCTTC. The gene calls are TRBV2 and TRBJ1-2; no firm D call. Trimming pared 8 bases from V and 5 bases from J, leaving 12 bases between. The CDR3 consists of 12 residues. In germline, CDR1 is SNHLY, CDR2 FYNNEI.

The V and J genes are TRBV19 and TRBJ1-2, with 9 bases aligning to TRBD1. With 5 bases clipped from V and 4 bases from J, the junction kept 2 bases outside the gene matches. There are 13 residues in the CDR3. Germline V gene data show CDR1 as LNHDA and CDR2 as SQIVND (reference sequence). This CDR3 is CASSQTGGYGYTF. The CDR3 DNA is TGTGCCAGTAGTCAGACAGGGGGCTATGGCTACACCTTC.

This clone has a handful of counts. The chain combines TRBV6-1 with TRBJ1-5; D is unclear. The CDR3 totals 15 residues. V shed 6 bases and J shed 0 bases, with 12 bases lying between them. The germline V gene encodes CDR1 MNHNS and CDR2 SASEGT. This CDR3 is CASRDWATSNQPQHF. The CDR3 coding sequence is TGTGCCAGCAGGGATTGGGCGACTAGCAATCAGCCCCAGCATTTT.

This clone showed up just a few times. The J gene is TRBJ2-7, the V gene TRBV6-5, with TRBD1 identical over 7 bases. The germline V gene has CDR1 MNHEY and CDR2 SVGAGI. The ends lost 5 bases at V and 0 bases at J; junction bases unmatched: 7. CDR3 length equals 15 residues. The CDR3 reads CASSVGQSSSYEQYF. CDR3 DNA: TGTGCCAGCAGTGTGGGACAGTCGAGCTCCTACGAGCAGTACTTC.

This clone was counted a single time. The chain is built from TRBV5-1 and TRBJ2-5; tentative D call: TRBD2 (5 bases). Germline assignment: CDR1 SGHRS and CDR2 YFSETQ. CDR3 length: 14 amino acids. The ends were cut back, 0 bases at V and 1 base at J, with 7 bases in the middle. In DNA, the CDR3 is TGCGCCAGCAGCTTGGCGGGGTCCCAAGAGACCCAGTACTTC. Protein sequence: CASSLAGSQETQYF.